This note documents a single T cell receptor (beta chain) sequence. These data come from a study of blood T cell repertoires in COVID-19. As for the study in general: T cells, B-cell-depleted T cells, or PBMCs supplied cDNA or gDNA.

In the source study's methods: Quantification of nucleated cells was approximated via reference gene primer amplification. Clones were read by immunoSEQ multiplex PCR, and TCRdb kept only the in-frame ones, dropping some. That table supplies the V and J calls and clone size; D and trimming were determined from the DNA. This sample has under 200,000 clones, with about 82% found just once. Germline-derived CDR1 and CDR2 are MNHEY and SVGEGT. The CDR3 is made up of 14 amino acids. Between the trimmed V and J ends, which lost 2 bases and 7 bases, there was a span of 15 bases. The source material was peripheral blood. This TCR was sampled from a man aged 50 or older with active or convalescent COVID-19. The gene calls are TRBV6-2 or TRBV6-3 and TRBJ2-7; TRBD2 is a possible D gene (5 bases). CDR3 loop: CASSYVAHQREQYF. The DNA of the CDR3 is TGTGCCAGCAGTTACGTAGCGCACCAGCGGGAGCAGTACTTC.